A selection of T cell receptor beta chains follows, all from one sample in a study of blood T cell repertoires in COVID-19. Generated by immunoSEQ multiplex PCR, the TCRdb table keeps only in-frame clones and is missing some. The data show under 250,000 clones, with about four fifths seen just once and about 4.6% held by the top ten. The sample comprised PBMCs or T cells enriched from blood (not recorded which). Every receptor here comes from a woman aged 45-65 years who had been exposed to COVID-19. The CDR3 runs from the conserved cysteine through the conserved F or W. D genes are given only for firm matches. For some rows the clone size is stated as once, few or many, or as a class when expanded; others skip it.

clone size: .
J gene: TRBJ2-3
D gene: .
V gene: TRBV5-1
CDR3 length: 13
CDR3 DNA: TGCGCCAGCAGCCCGCCGGGACTAGATACGCAGTATTTT
CDR3 protein: CASSPPGLDTQYF

clone size: .
J gene: TRBJ1-4
D gene: .
V gene: TRBV4-1
CDR3 length: 16
CDR3 DNA: TGCGCCAGCAGCCAAGAGGGGCCGACACTTAATGAAAAACTGTTTTTT
CDR3 protein: CASSQEGPTLNEKLFF

clone size: once
J gene: TRBJ2-1
D gene: .
V gene: TRBV11-1
CDR3 length: 13
CDR3 DNA: TGTGCCAGCAGCTTAAACAGATACAATGAGCAGTTCTTC
CDR3 protein: CASSLNRYNEQFF

clone size: .
J gene: TRBJ2-2
D gene: TRBD2
V gene: TRBV19
CDR3 length: 16
CDR3 DNA: TGTGCCAGTAGAACGACTAGCGGGGGGCCCCCCGGGGAGCTGTTTTTT
CDR3 protein: CASRTTSGGPPGELFF

clone size: .
J gene: TRBJ2-7
D gene: .
V gene: TRBV19
CDR3 length: 13
CDR3 DNA: TGTGCCAGTAGCAATAACGGGGCCTACGAGCAGTACTTC
CDR3 protein: CASSNNGAYEQYF

clone size: .
J gene: TRBJ2-3
D gene: .
V gene: TRBV21-1
CDR3 length: 18
CDR3 DNA: TGTGCCAGCAGCAAAGAAGGTCGAACAGGGGGCTTAAGGGATACGCAGTATTTT
CDR3 protein: CASSKEGRTGGLRDTQYF

clone size: .
J gene: TRBJ1-1
D gene: .
V gene: TRBV5-6
CDR3 length: 14
CDR3 DNA: TGTGCCAGCAGCTTGGCCCAGGCCAACACTGAAGCTTTCTTT
CDR3 protein: CASSLAQANTEAFF

clone size: .
J gene: TRBJ2-2
D gene: TRBD2
V gene: TRBV7-9
CDR3 length: 16
CDR3 DNA: TGTGCCAGCAGCTCCTGGGGGGGTTCGGGCACCGGGGAGCTGTTTTTT
CDR3 protein: CASSSWGGSGTGELFF

clone size: .
J gene: TRBJ1-1
D gene: .
V gene: TRBV30
CDR3 length: 14
CDR3 DNA: TGTGCCTGGAGTGTAACAGAGCTTAACACTGAAGCTTTCTTT
CDR3 protein: CAWSVTELNTEAFF

clone size: .
J gene: TRBJ2-2
D gene: TRBD2
V gene: TRBV4-2
CDR3 length: 17
CDR3 DNA: TGTGCCAGCAGCCAAGAGGCTAGCGGGGGGTTAACCGGGGAGCTGTTTTTT
CDR3 protein: CASSQEASGGLTGELFF

clone size: .
J gene: TRBJ2-1
D gene: TRBD2
V gene: TRBV4-3
CDR3 length: 16
CDR3 DNA: TGCGCCAGCAGCCCTAGACTAGCGGGGGGGCATAGTGAGCAGTTCTTC
CDR3 protein: CASSPRLAGGHSEQFF

clone size: .
J gene: TRBJ1-2
D gene: .
V gene: TRBV6-5
CDR3 length: 13
CDR3 DNA: TGTGCCAGCAGTCTTCCCGGGAGCCGAGGCTACACCTTC
CDR3 protein: CASSLPGSRGYTF

clone size: .
J gene: TRBJ2-7
D gene: .
V gene: TRBV27
CDR3 length: 13
CDR3 DNA: TGTGCCAGCAGGAAGGGGGGGCCTTACGAGCAGTACTTC
CDR3 protein: CASRKGGPYEQYF

clone size: .
J gene: TRBJ2-3
D gene: .
V gene: TRBV18
CDR3 length: 13
CDR3 DNA: TGTGCCAGCTCACCCTCGGCGAGGGATACGCAGTATTTT
CDR3 protein: CASSPSARDTQYF

clone size: .
J gene: TRBJ2-7
D gene: .
V gene: TRBV7-6
CDR3 length: 13
CDR3 DNA: TGTGCCAGCAGCCGCAGCGAGAACTACGAGCAGTACTTC
CDR3 protein: CASSRSENYEQYF

clone size: .
J gene: TRBJ1-3
D gene: .
V gene: TRBV5-6
CDR3 length: 16
CDR3 DNA: TGTGCCAGCAGCTTGGGCCATTGGGGGCGAGGTAACACCATATATTTT
CDR3 protein: CASSLGHWGRGNTIYF

clone size: .
J gene: TRBJ2-1
D gene: TRBD2
V gene: TRBV25-1
CDR3 length: 15
CDR3 DNA: TGTGCCAGCAGTGAACGTCTAGCGGGGACGCCGCTGTGGTTCTTC
CDR3 protein: CASSERLAGTPLWFF

clone size: .
J gene: TRBJ1-1
D gene: TRBD1
V gene: TRBV28
CDR3 length: 14
CDR3 DNA: TGTGCCAGCGGAATAGGGGGCGGAGGAACTGAAGCTTTCTTT
CDR3 protein: CASGIGGGGTEAFF

clone size: .
J gene: TRBJ1-6
D gene: TRBD1
V gene: TRBV27
CDR3 length: 16
CDR3 DNA: TGTGCCAGCAGCCTTACCAGGGACAGCCTTAATTCACCCCTCCACTTT
CDR3 protein: CASSLTRDSLNSPLHF

clone size: .
J gene: TRBJ1-1
D gene: .
V gene: TRBV5-5
CDR3 length: 14
CDR3 DNA: TGTGCCAGCAGCTTGGGAAAAGGGGTAACTGAAGCTTTCTTT
CDR3 protein: CASSLGKGVTEAFF

clone size: once
J gene: TRBJ2-2
D gene: .
V gene: TRBV24-1
CDR3 length: 16
CDR3 DNA: TGTGCCACCAGTGCCCCGGGGACTTCGAGCACCGGGGAGCTGTTTTTT
CDR3 protein: CATSAPGTSSTGELFF

clone size: .
J gene: TRBJ1-1
D gene: .
V gene: TRBV7-9
CDR3 length: 12
CDR3 DNA: TGTGCCAGCAGCTTAGACGGGGGACGAGCTTTCTTT
CDR3 protein: CASSLDGGRAFF

clone size: .
J gene: TRBJ2-1
D gene: TRBD1
V gene: TRBV7-9
CDR3 length: 15
CDR3 DNA: TGTGCCAGCAGCCTAGGACAGGGGGAATCCAATGAGCAGTTCTTC
CDR3 protein: CASSLGQGESNEQFF

clone size: .
J gene: TRBJ1-1
D gene: TRBD1
V gene: TRBV10-2
CDR3 length: 14
CDR3 DNA: TGCGCCACCCGACAGGGCTTAATGAACACTGAAGCTTTCTTT
CDR3 protein: CATRQGLMNTEAFF

clone size: .
J gene: TRBJ1-2
D gene: TRBD1
V gene: TRBV9
CDR3 length: 14
CDR3 DNA: TGTGCCAGCAGCACCGGACAGGGACGTGGTGGCTACACCTTC
CDR3 protein: CASSTGQGRGGYTF

clone size: few
J gene: TRBJ1-2
D gene: TRBD1
V gene: TRBV6-5
CDR3 length: 13
CDR3 DNA: TGTGCCAGCAGTTTCTCCAGGGGGTTGGGCTACACCTTC
CDR3 protein: CASSFSRGLGYTF

clone size: .
J gene: TRBJ2-1
D gene: .
V gene: TRBV4-2
CDR3 length: 16
CDR3 DNA: TGTGCCAGCAGCCAAGAGGCGACAGCCTCCTACAATGAGCAGTTCTTC
CDR3 protein: CASSQEATASYNEQFF

clone size: .
J gene: TRBJ2-6
D gene: TRBD2
V gene: TRBV27
CDR3 length: 18
CDR3 DNA: TGTGCCAGCAGTCCACTTCTAGCGGGGAGCTCTGGGGCCAACGTCCTGACTTTC
CDR3 protein: CASSPLLAGSSGANVLTF

clone size: .
J gene: TRBJ1-1
D gene: .
V gene: TRBV4-1
CDR3 length: 14
CDR3 DNA: TGCGCCAGCAGCCAACCGGGACAGAACACTGAAGCTTTCTTT
CDR3 protein: CASSQPGQNTEAFF

clone size: once
J gene: TRBJ2-7
D gene: TRBD1
V gene: TRBV5-5
CDR3 length: 15
CDR3 DNA: TGTGCCAGCAGCTTGGGGACAGGGTGGGACTACGAGCAGTACTTC
CDR3 protein: CASSLGTGWDYEQYF

clone size: .
J gene: TRBJ2-2
D gene: TRBD2
V gene: TRBV7-8
CDR3 length: 15
CDR3 DNA: TGTGCCAGCAGCCCTCTCGGGGGGAGAACCGGGGAGCTGTTTTTT
CDR3 protein: CASSPLGGRTGELFF

clone size: .
J gene: TRBJ1-4
D gene: .
V gene: TRBV19
CDR3 length: 12
CDR3 DNA: TGTGCCAGTAGTATTAGGGGGGGTAAACTGTTTTTT
CDR3 protein: CASSIRGGKLFF

clone size: once
J gene: TRBJ2-3
D gene: TRBD2
V gene: TRBV7-8
CDR3 length: 14
CDR3 DNA: TGTGCCAGCAGCCTCAGCGGGGCGATAGATACGCAGTATTTT
CDR3 protein: CASSLSGAIDTQYF

clone size: .
J gene: TRBJ1-2
D gene: TRBD1
V gene: TRBV9
CDR3 length: 13
CDR3 DNA: TGTGCCAGCAGTGCTCACAGACAGGGTGGCTACACCTTC
CDR3 protein: CASSAHRQGGYTF

clone size: .
J gene: TRBJ2-2
D gene: .
V gene: TRBV12-3/TRBV12-4
CDR3 length: 12
CDR3 DNA: TGTGCCAGCAGTTTTCGAGTGGGGGAGCTGTTTTTT
CDR3 protein: CASSFRVGELFF

clone size: .
J gene: TRBJ2-3
D gene: TRBD2
V gene: TRBV6-2/TRBV6-3
CDR3 length: 15
CDR3 DNA: TGTGCCAGCAGTCCCGGACTAGCGGGGACAGCCACGCAGTATTTT
CDR3 protein: CASSPGLAGTATQYF

clone size: once
J gene: TRBJ1-2
D gene: .
V gene: TRBV9
CDR3 length: 15
CDR3 DNA: TGTGCCAGCAGCTCCGGTGAGGGAGTTAACTATGGCTACACCTTC
CDR3 protein: CASSSGEGVNYGYTF